The rows below give T cell receptor beta chains drawn from one sample of a study of T cell changes during pregnancy in multiple sclerosis. Using immunoSEQ multiplex PCR, the repertoire was profiled, and TCRdb retains in-frame clones only, with some absent. The sample includes tens of thousands of clones, roughly nine tenths of them seen just once. The sample was peripheral blood, taken in the first trimester of pregnancy. These receptors originate from a female donor in good health, enrolled as a control in a pregnancy study. Both conserved end residues are part of each CDR3. The D gene is left open where the match is weak. Clone size is stated in some rows and not others, as once, few, many or a class when expanded.

D gene: TRBD1; J gene: TRBJ1-4; V gene: TRBV19; clone size: few; CDR3 length: 16; CDR3 DNA: TGTGCCAGTAGTCCAGGACAGGGGGAGGTACGGGAAAAACTGTTTTTT; CDR3 protein: CASSPGQGEVREKLFF
D gene: -; J gene: TRBJ1-2; V gene: TRBV4-1; clone size: -; CDR3 length: 15; CDR3 DNA: TGCGCCAGCAGCCAACCTACTCAGGGGAACTATGGCTACACCTTC; CDR3 protein: CASSQPTQGNYGYTF
D gene: -; J gene: TRBJ2-3; V gene: TRBV5-6; clone size: -; CDR3 length: 14; CDR3 DNA: TGTGCCAGCCACCTCCAGGGTGGCACAGATACGCAGTATTTT; CDR3 protein: CASHLQGGTDTQYF
D gene: TRBD1; J gene: TRBJ2-3; V gene: TRBV9; clone size: -; CDR3 length: 17; CDR3 DNA: TGTGCCAGCAGCGTAGGGGTAGCGGCAGGGGGCCGGGATACGCAGTATTTT; CDR3 protein: CASSVGVAAGGRDTQYF
D gene: -; J gene: TRBJ2-7; V gene: TRBV28; clone size: -; CDR3 length: 15; CDR3 DNA: TGTGCCAGCAGCCCTGGTGAGAGGACTGTCTACGAGCAGTACTTC; CDR3 protein: CASSPGERTVYEQYF
D gene: -; J gene: TRBJ2-5; V gene: TRBV6-1; clone size: once; CDR3 length: 14; CDR3 DNA: TGTGCCAGCAGTGTCCGAAGGCAGGTGGAGACCCAGTACTTC; CDR3 protein: CASSVRRQVETQYF
D gene: -; J gene: TRBJ2-5; V gene: TRBV11-1; clone size: -; CDR3 length: 14; CDR3 DNA: TGTGCCAGCAGCTTAACGCGGGAACAAGAGACCCAGTACTTC; CDR3 protein: CASSLTREQETQYF
D gene: TRBD2; J gene: TRBJ2-1; V gene: TRBV30; clone size: -; CDR3 length: 16; CDR3 DNA: TGTGCCTGGAGTGTACTCGGGACTAGCTGGTACAATGAGCAGTTCTTC; CDR3 protein: CAWSVLGTSWYNEQFF
D gene: -; J gene: TRBJ1-2; V gene: TRBV19; clone size: -; CDR3 length: 11; CDR3 DNA: TGTGCCAGTAGGACATACTATGGCTACACCTTC; CDR3 protein: CASRTYYGYTF
D gene: TRBD1; J gene: TRBJ2-1; V gene: TRBV11-3; clone size: -; CDR3 length: 15; CDR3 DNA: TGTGCCAGCAGCGCGACAGGGGGCCTGGTAGATGAGCAGTTCTTC; CDR3 protein: CASSATGGLVDEQFF
D gene: -; J gene: TRBJ2-3; V gene: TRBV4-1; clone size: -; CDR3 length: 15; CDR3 DNA: TGCGCCAGCAGCCAAGTTGGAGGACCGACAGATACGCAGTATTTT; CDR3 protein: CASSQVGGPTDTQYF
D gene: TRBD2; J gene: TRBJ2-2; V gene: TRBV2; clone size: -; CDR3 length: 14; CDR3 DNA: TGTGCCAGCGGGGAGGTAGCGGGCACCGGGGAGCTGTTTTTT; CDR3 protein: CASGEVAGTGELFF
D gene: -; J gene: TRBJ2-1; V gene: TRBV4-2; clone size: -; CDR3 length: 15; CDR3 DNA: TGTGCCAGCAGCCCCCCCGCCGGACAGCTCAATGAGCAGTTCTTC; CDR3 protein: CASSPPAGQLNEQFF
D gene: -; J gene: TRBJ2-7; V gene: TRBV2; clone size: once; CDR3 length: 11; CDR3 DNA: TGTGCCAGCAGTGAACGGTACGAGCAGTACTTC; CDR3 protein: CASSERYEQYF
D gene: -; J gene: TRBJ2-1; V gene: TRBV4-1; clone size: -; CDR3 length: 16; CDR3 DNA: TGCGCCAGCAGCCAAGATCCCCCGGGAAAAAACAATGAGCAGTTCTTC; CDR3 protein: CASSQDPPGKNNEQFF
D gene: -; J gene: TRBJ2-1; V gene: TRBV19; clone size: -; CDR3 length: 17; CDR3 DNA: TGTGCCAGTAGTATTAGGCTAGCGCCGAGCTCCTACAATGAGCAGTTCTTC; CDR3 protein: CASSIRLAPSSYNEQFF
D gene: TRBD1; J gene: TRBJ1-4; V gene: TRBV2; clone size: -; CDR3 length: 14; CDR3 DNA: TGTGCCAGCAGCAAGGACAGGGCTAATGAAAAACTGTTTTTT; CDR3 protein: CASSKDRANEKLFF
D gene: -; J gene: TRBJ2-3; V gene: TRBV5-6; clone size: -; CDR3 length: 15; CDR3 DNA: TGTGCCAGCAGCTTCAGCAGCTCGGGAGCAGATACGCAGTATTTT; CDR3 protein: CASSFSSSGADTQYF
D gene: -; J gene: TRBJ2-7; V gene: TRBV5-1; clone size: -; CDR3 length: 13; CDR3 DNA: TGCGCCAGCAGCGTAACAGGTTGGGACGAGCAGTACTTC; CDR3 protein: CASSVTGWDEQYF
D gene: -; J gene: TRBJ2-3; V gene: TRBV18; clone size: -; CDR3 length: 19; CDR3 DNA: TGTGCCAGCTCACCGCGACAAGCGGCTCTCCCCCTTAGCACAGATACGCAGTATTTT; CDR3 protein: CASSPRQAALPLSTDTQYF
D gene: -; J gene: TRBJ2-1; V gene: TRBV11-2; clone size: once; CDR3 length: 15; CDR3 DNA: TGTGCCAGCAGCTTAAGCGGCAGCTCCTACAATGAGCAGTTCTTC; CDR3 protein: CASSLSGSSYNEQFF
D gene: -; J gene: TRBJ1-2; V gene: TRBV28; clone size: -; CDR3 length: 15; CDR3 DNA: TGTGCCAGCACCACTTTACAGTCCACCGTCTATGGCTACACCTTC; CDR3 protein: CASTTLQSTVYGYTF
D gene: TRBD2; J gene: TRBJ2-1; V gene: TRBV19; clone size: -; CDR3 length: 14; CDR3 DNA: TGTGCCAGTAGTTTGGGACTAGACCCCGCTGAGCAGTTCTTC; CDR3 protein: CASSLGLDPAEQFF
D gene: TRBD2; J gene: TRBJ2-1; V gene: TRBV19; clone size: -; CDR3 length: 15; CDR3 DNA: TGTGCCAGTAGTCTCAGCGGGAGGGCCTACAATGAGCAGTTCTTC; CDR3 protein: CASSLSGRAYNEQFF
D gene: TRBD1; J gene: TRBJ2-1; V gene: TRBV27; clone size: -; CDR3 length: 13; CDR3 DNA: TGTGCCAGCAGTTACAGGGGATACAATGAGCAGTTCTTC; CDR3 protein: CASSYRGYNEQFF
D gene: TRBD2; J gene: TRBJ2-5; V gene: TRBV10-2; clone size: -; CDR3 length: 15; CDR3 DNA: TGCGCCAGCAATGGGCTAGCGGGGGGAGGCGAGACCCAGTACTTC; CDR3 protein: CASNGLAGGGETQYF
D gene: -; J gene: TRBJ1-2; V gene: TRBV28; clone size: -; CDR3 length: 13; CDR3 DNA: TGTGCCAGCAGCCCGACAGCCACCTATGGCTACACCTTC; CDR3 protein: CASSPTATYGYTF
D gene: TRBD2; J gene: TRBJ2-1; V gene: TRBV28; clone size: -; CDR3 length: 18; CDR3 DNA: TGTGCCAGCAGTTTATGGGGACTAGCGGGAGGGGTCTACAATGAGCAGTTCTTC; CDR3 protein: CASSLWGLAGGVYNEQFF
D gene: -; J gene: TRBJ2-3; V gene: TRBV12-5; clone size: -; CDR3 length: 13; CDR3 DNA: TGTGCTAGTGGCCGTTCCCCCTCAGATACGCAGTATTTT; CDR3 protein: CASGRSPSDTQYF
D gene: -; J gene: TRBJ1-1; V gene: TRBV6-4; clone size: -; CDR3 length: 13; CDR3 DNA: TGTGCCAGCCGGGAGACAGAGAACACTGAAGCTTTCTTT; CDR3 protein: CASRETENTEAFF
D gene: TRBD1; J gene: TRBJ2-3; V gene: TRBV27; clone size: -; CDR3 length: 17; CDR3 DNA: TGTGCCAGCAGTCCCCCGTCCGGGACAGGGGGGTCAGATACGCAGTATTTT; CDR3 protein: CASSPPSGTGGSDTQYF
D gene: TRBD2; J gene: TRBJ2-7; V gene: TRBV19; clone size: -; CDR3 length: 16; CDR3 DNA: TGTGCCAGTAGCCGTGGACTAGCCGAGAGCTCCTACGAGCAGTACTTC; CDR3 protein: CASSRGLAESSYEQYF
D gene: TRBD2; J gene: TRBJ2-5; V gene: TRBV4-1; clone size: -; CDR3 length: 17; CDR3 DNA: TGCGCCAGCAGCTTCAGACTAGCGGGAGGGCCAGGAGAGACCCAGTACTTC; CDR3 protein: CASSFRLAGGPGETQYF
D gene: TRBD1; J gene: TRBJ2-7; V gene: TRBV2; clone size: -; CDR3 length: 13; CDR3 DNA: TGTGCCAAAGGACAGGGGGCAACCTACGAGCAGTACTTC; CDR3 protein: CAKGQGATYEQYF
D gene: TRBD2; J gene: TRBJ2-5; V gene: TRBV9; clone size: -; CDR3 length: 15; CDR3 DNA: TGTGCCAGCAGCGCTACTAGCGGGAGGTGGGAGACCCAGTACTTC; CDR3 protein: CASSATSGRWETQYF
D gene: -; J gene: TRBJ2-1; V gene: TRBV6-5; clone size: -; CDR3 length: 16; CDR3 DNA: TGTGCCAGCAGTTACTCGGCGGGAAGCTCCTACAATGAGCAGTTCTTC; CDR3 protein: CASSYSAGSSYNEQFF
D gene: TRBD2; J gene: TRBJ2-1; V gene: TRBV7-2; clone size: -; CDR3 length: 17; CDR3 DNA: TGTGCCAGCAGCTTGTCGACTAGCGCGAACTCCTACAATGAGCAGTTCTTC; CDR3 protein: CASSLSTSANSYNEQFF
D gene: TRBD2; J gene: TRBJ2-7; V gene: TRBV11-2; clone size: -; CDR3 length: 13; CDR3 DNA: TGTGCCAGCAGCCCTAGCGGGAGTCAAGAGCAGTACTTC; CDR3 protein: CASSPSGSQEQYF
D gene: TRBD2; J gene: TRBJ2-7; V gene: TRBV7-8; clone size: -; CDR3 length: 15; CDR3 DNA: TGTGCCAGCAGCCCACTAGCGGTGAGCTCCTACGAGCAGTACTTC; CDR3 protein: CASSPLAVSSYEQYF
D gene: -; J gene: TRBJ2-7; V gene: TRBV28; clone size: -; CDR3 length: 14; CDR3 DNA: TGTGCCAGCAGTTTTCCGGTCGGGGTTGCCGAGCAGTACTTC; CDR3 protein: CASSFPVGVAEQYF
D gene: TRBD2; J gene: TRBJ2-1; V gene: TRBV14; clone size: -; CDR3 length: 17; CDR3 DNA: TGTGCCAGCAGCCAAGTGTCTAGCGGGAGAGTTAGGAATGAGCAGTTCTTC; CDR3 protein: CASSQVSSGRVRNEQFF
D gene: -; J gene: TRBJ2-1; V gene: TRBV6-1; clone size: -; CDR3 length: 13; CDR3 DNA: TGTGCCAGCAGTGAACTAGTTTACAATGAGCAGTTCTTC; CDR3 protein: CASSELVYNEQFF
D gene: -; J gene: TRBJ2-1; V gene: TRBV11-2; clone size: -; CDR3 length: 13; CDR3 DNA: TGTGCCAGCAGCTTAGGCCCCACAGCACTTGGGTTCTTC; CDR3 protein: CASSLGPTALGFF
D gene: TRBD2; J gene: TRBJ2-5; V gene: TRBV5-1; clone size: -; CDR3 length: 18; CDR3 DNA: TGCGCCAGCAGCTGGGGACTAGCGGGAGGGCAAAGCCAAGAGACCCAGTACTTC; CDR3 protein: CASSWGLAGGQSQETQYF